This is a list of T cell receptor beta chains from one sample in a study of CD8+ T cells in alopecia areata. Here immunoSEQ multiplex PCR was the method, and the copy in TCRdb shows in-frame clones only, minus some. The data show 150,000 to 200,000 clones, roughly 50% seen once. The sample was CD4+ T cells sorted from blood, taken between weeks 55 and 70, from a patient treated with tofacitinib. The receptor source for this set is a human donor with alopecia areata. CDR3s include the opening cysteine and the closing phenylalanine or tryptophan. A D gene is named only where the DNA matches it firmly. Clone size is stated in some rows and not others, as once, few, many or a class when expanded.

j_call d_call clone_size v_call cdr3_aa cdr3_nt
TRBJ2-7 TRBD1 . TRBV29-1 CSVEVTGGTYEQYF TGCAGCGTTGAAGTTACAGGGGGGACCTACGAGCAGTACTTC
TRBJ2-7 . . TRBV7-2 CASSLTYEQYF TGTGCCAGCAGCTTAACGTACGAGCAGTACTTC
TRBJ1-2 . . TRBV27 CASSPGTAVSGYTF TGTGCCAGCAGTCCCGGGACGGCGGTTTCCGGCTACACCTTC
TRBJ1-5 . . TRBV5-1 CASSADPSNQPQHF TGCGCCAGCAGCGCCGACCCTAGCAATCAGCCCCAGCATTTT
TRBJ2-5 TRBD2 few TRBV30 CAWSPQRGLQETQYF TGTGCCTGGAGTCCCCAGCGGGGCTTACAAGAGACCCAGTACTTC
TRBJ1-2 . once TRBV6-6 CASTREWNYGYTF TGTGCCAGTACCAGGGAATGGAACTATGGCTACACCTTC
TRBJ1-2 . . TRBV4-1 CASSQVPANYGYTF TGCGCCAGCAGCCAAGTCCCAGCTAACTATGGCTACACCTTC
TRBJ2-7 . few TRBV18 CASSQKGPYEQYF TGTGCCAGCTCACAAAAGGGACCCTACGAGCAGTACTTC
TRBJ2-2 . few TRBV7-8 CASSSTHGGIGELFF TGTGCCAGCAGCAGTACTCACGGGGGTATCGGGGAGCTGTTTTTT
TRBJ2-7 TRBD1 once TRBV19 CASRSGQKSYEQYF TGTGCCAGCCGCTCGGGACAGAAGTCCTACGAGCAGTACTTC
TRBJ2-7 TRBD2 few TRBV27 CASQGLAGGISYEQYF TGTGCCAGCCAGGGACTAGCGGGGGGAATCTCCTACGAGCAGTACTTC
TRBJ2-2 . few TRBV9 CASSVTVGDGELFF TGTGCCAGCAGCGTAACAGTGGGCGACGGGGAGCTGTTTTTT
TRBJ2-3 . . TRBV2 CASSEAGGRTDTQYF TGTGCCAGCAGTGAAGCCGGGGGACGCACAGATACGCAGTATTTT
TRBJ1-2 . . TRBV15 CATSRDGWYGYTF TGTGCCACCAGCAGAGATGGGTGGTATGGCTACACCTTC
TRBJ2-6 . . TRBV18 CASSPRTLQSGANVLTF TGTGCCAGCTCACCGCGGACACTCCAATCTGGGGCCAACGTCCTGACTTTC
TRBJ1-1 TRBD1 . TRBV29-1 CSAGDSRNTEAFF TGCAGCGCCGGGGACAGCAGGAACACTGAAGCTTTCTTT
TRBJ2-3 TRBD1 . TRBV30 CAWSRVGQGDSDTQYF TGTGCCTGGAGCCGTGTGGGACAGGGTGATTCAGATACGCAGTATTTT
TRBJ1-5 . . TRBV23-1 CASSQPGTGNQPQHF TGCGCCAGCAGTCAACCAGGGACTGGCAATCAGCCCCAGCATTTT
TRBJ2-5 TRBD2 once TRBV7-9 CASSLRERLAGGETQYF TGTGCCAGCAGCTTGAGGGAGAGACTAGCGGGGGGAGAGACCCAGTACTTC
TRBJ2-3 . . TRBV7-9 CASSPSGGAPDTQYF TGTGCCAGCAGCCCCTCGGGCGGGGCCCCAGATACGCAGTATTTT
TRBJ2-4 . . TRBV27 CASSLAVAKNIQYF TGTGCCAGCAGTTTGGCGGTAGCCAAAAACATTCAGTACTTC
TRBJ2-1 . . TRBV29-1 CSSSTDNEQFF TGCAGCTCCTCCACGGACAATGAGCAGTTCTTC
TRBJ2-6 . . TRBV5-1 CASSSTASGANVLTF TGCGCCAGCAGCTCGACAGCCTCTGGGGCCAACGTCCTGACTTTC
TRBJ1-1 . . TRBV29-1 CSVGRSGVSTEAFF TGCAGCGTGGGGCGTTCGGGGGTCTCGACTGAAGCTTTCTTT
TRBJ2-3 . . TRBV5-1 CASSSDRITDTQYF TGCGCCAGCAGCTCGGACAGAATCACAGATACGCAGTATTTT
TRBJ2-2 TRBD2 few TRBV10-2 CASRFGGSGELFF TGCGCCAGCCGATTCGGGGGGTCCGGGGAGCTGTTTTTT
TRBJ2-7 TRBD1 few TRBV13 CASSSTDRVYEQYF TGTGCCAGCAGCTCGACAGACAGGGTCTACGAGCAGTACTTC
TRBJ1-6 . few TRBV27 CASSPKGNLNSPLHF TGTGCCAGCAGTCCTAAGGGTAACCTCAATTCACCCCTCCACTTT
TRBJ2-5 TRBD2 . TRBV5-1 CASSLNPSGQETQYF TGCGCCAGCAGCTTGAATCCTAGCGGGCAAGAGACCCAGTACTTC
TRBJ2-7 . . TRBV28 CATGGSSSYEQYF TGTGCCACCGGTGGCTCGAGCTCCTACGAGCAGTACTTC
TRBJ2-3 . . TRBV30 CAWSVLPHTDTQYF TGTGCCTGGAGTGTACTCCCCCATACAGATACGCAGTATTTT
TRBJ2-7 . . TRBV4-1 CASSFRPGLRTYEQYF TGCGCCAGCAGCTTCCGACCGGGATTACGAACCTACGAGCAGTACTTC
TRBJ2-7 TRBD1 . TRBV5-1 CASSSEEGAREQYF TGCGCCAGCAGCTCGGAAGAGGGGGCAAGGGAGCAGTACTTC
TRBJ2-4 . . TRBV11-3 CASSSVQGNIQYF TGTGCCAGCAGTTCCGTGCAGGGCAACATTCAGTACTTC
TRBJ1-5 . . TRBV29-1 CSVMTGTNQPQHF TGCAGCGTCATGACAGGCACCAATCAGCCCCAGCATTTT
TRBJ2-7 TRBD1 . TRBV5-1 CASRIGTGSSYEQYF TGCGCCAGCAGGATAGGGACAGGCAGCTCCTACGAGCAGTACTTC
TRBJ1-1 . . TRBV28 CAIIGAVNTEAFF TGTGCCATAATAGGGGCGGTGAACACTGAAGCTTTCTTT
TRBJ2-5 . . TRBV6-1 CASSEGAGEETQYF TGTGCCAGCAGTGAAGGGGCAGGGGAAGAGACCCAGTACTTC
TRBJ1-1 . few TRBV30 CAWTRGSGLSNTEAFF TGTGCCTGGACCAGGGGATCGGGCCTCTCGAACACTGAAGCTTTCTTT
TRBJ2-6 . . TRBV15 CATRKDSGANVLTF TGTGCCACCAGGAAGGACTCTGGGGCCAACGTCCTGACTTTC
TRBJ2-1 TRBD1 . TRBV6-1 CASRYGRQGNEQFF TGTGCCAGCAGGTACGGACGACAGGGGAATGAGCAGTTCTTC
TRBJ1-5 . . TRBV29-1 CSVRTHDSNQPQHF TGCAGCGTAAGGACACACGATAGCAATCAGCCCCAGCATTTT
TRBJ2-3 . . TRBV30 CAWSVGSMTDTQYF TGTGCCTGGAGTGTGGGTAGCATGACAGATACGCAGTATTTT
TRBJ2-7 . few TRBV27 CASSFWGRQGPGEQYF TGTGCCAGCAGTTTTTGGGGAAGGCAGGGGCCGGGCGAGCAGTACTTC
TRBJ2-1 TRBD1 . TRBV29-1 CSVDPGQGAYNEQFF TGCAGCGTCGATCCGGGACAGGGGGCTTACAATGAGCAGTTCTTC
TRBJ2-1 TRBD1 . TRBV6-4 CASIGTVRACYEQFF TGTGCCAGCATTGGGACAGTCCGAGCCTGTTATGAGCAGTTCTTC
TRBJ2-7 TRBD1 . TRBV5-1 CASRPGTAAYEQYF TGCGCCAGCAGACCCGGGACAGCGGCCTACGAGCAGTACTTC
TRBJ2-7 TRBD1 few TRBV14 CASSQVFGTGVNEQYF TGTGCCAGCAGCCAAGTGTTTGGGACAGGGGTTAACGAGCAGTACTTC
TRBJ2-5 . . TRBV18 CASSPKQETQYF TGTGCCAGCTCGCCTAAGCAAGAGACCCAGTACTTC
TRBJ1-1 TRBD1 . TRBV5-1 CASRHDPGGLNTEAFF TGCGCCAGCAGGCACGACCCAGGGGGCCTGAACACTGAAGCTTTCTTT
TRBJ1-1 . few TRBV6-5 CASSPLTVTEAFF TGTGCCAGCAGTCCCCTCACGGTCACTGAAGCTTTCTTT
TRBJ2-2 . . TRBV29-1 CSVMGVVTGELFF TGCAGCGTGATGGGGGTGGTCACCGGGGAGCTGTTTTTT
TRBJ1-4 . . TRBV7-6 CASSLNEKLFF TGTGCCAGCAGCTTAAATGAAAAACTGTTTTTT
TRBJ2-5 . few TRBV29-1 CSVVQGRETQYF TGCAGCGTTGTTCAGGGCCGAGAGACCCAGTACTTC
TRBJ2-2 . few TRBV5-1 CASSHNSGANTGELFF TGCGCCAGCAGCCACAACTCAGGGGCGAACACCGGGGAGCTGTTTTTT
TRBJ2-4 . . TRBV14 CASSQERGSIQYF TGTGCCAGCAGCCAAGAGAGAGGAAGCATTCAGTACTTC
TRBJ1-2 TRBD1 . TRBV13 CASSPGTETNYGYTF TGTGCCAGCAGCCCGGGGACAGAAACTAACTATGGCTACACCTTC
TRBJ1-1 TRBD1 . TRBV18 CASLPRTGTYTEAFF TGTGCCAGCCTCCCGAGGACAGGAACATATACTGAAGCTTTCTTT
TRBJ2-1 TRBD2 . TRBV6-5 CASSSTTGTGGNEQFF TGTGCCAGCAGTTCAACTACCGGGACGGGGGGTAATGAGCAGTTCTTC